The clone carrying this T cell receptor beta chain showed up just a few times. The data belong to a study of T cells in Graves' hyperthyroidism and ophthalmopathy. This CDR3 has 14 residues. The germline gives CDR1 MNHNY, CDR2 SVGAGI (reference sequence). V was trimmed by 0 bases and J by 8 bases, leaving 13 bases between them. Recently diagnosed hyperthyroidism of less than 2 months' duration affected patients aged 18 to 65. Researchers amplified the TCR beta CDR3 regions from RNA transcripts. The HTBI set primed first-round TCR CDR3 RT-PCR. Via MiXCR, TCRdb re-called the multiplex PCR reads, giving one row per CDR3 protein. The sample records about 720,000 distinct CDR3 sequences, 16% being singletons.

This receptor was identified in a man younger than 35 with Graves' hyperthyroidism. This chain joins TRBV6-6 and TRBJ1-2; D remains unclear. The sample taken for sequencing was blood. CDR3 in amino acids: CASSYSSSGIGYTF. In DNA, the CDR3 is TGTGCCAGCAGTTACTCCTCTTCGGGGATCGGCTACACCTTC.